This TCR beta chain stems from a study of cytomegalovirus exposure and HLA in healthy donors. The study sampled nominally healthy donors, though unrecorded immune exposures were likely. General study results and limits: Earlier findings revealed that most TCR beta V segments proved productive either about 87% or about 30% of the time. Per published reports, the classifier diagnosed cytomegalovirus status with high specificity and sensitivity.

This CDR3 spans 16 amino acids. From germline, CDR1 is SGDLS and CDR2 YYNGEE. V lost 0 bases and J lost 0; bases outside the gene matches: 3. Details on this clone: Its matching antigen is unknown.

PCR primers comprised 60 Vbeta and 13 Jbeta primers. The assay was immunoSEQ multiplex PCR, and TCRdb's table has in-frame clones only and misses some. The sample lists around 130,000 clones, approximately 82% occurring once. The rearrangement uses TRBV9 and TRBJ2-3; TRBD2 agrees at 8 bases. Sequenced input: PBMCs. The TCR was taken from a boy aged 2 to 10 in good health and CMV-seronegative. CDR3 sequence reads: CASSVAAGGSTDTQYF. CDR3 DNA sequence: TGTGCCAGCAGCGTAGCGGCGGGAGGTAGCACAGATACGCAGTATTTT.